The rows below give T cell receptor beta chains drawn from one sample of a study of T cells in Graves' hyperthyroidism and ophthalmopathy. From the multiplex PCR reads, TCRdb called clonotypes with MiXCR, one entry per CDR3 protein. The repertoire holds fewer than 700,000 distinct CDR3 sequences, with under 20% as singletons. Sample: blood. The origin of the receptors is a woman between 18 and 29 years old with Graves' ophthalmopathy. Both conserved end residues are part of each CDR3. D genes are given only for firm matches. Expanded clones get a size class; other rows say once, few or many, or leave the size out.

>NA|TRBJ2-3|TRBV27|few
TGTGCCAGCAGTTTATTCCGGCGGGGGCACACAGATACGCAGTATTTT
CASSLFRRGHTDTQYF
>TRBD1|TRBJ1-1|TRBV2|NA
TGTGCCAGCACCGCGGGACAGCAGAACACTGAAGCTTTCTTT
CASTAGQQNTEAFF
>NA|TRBJ1-5|TRBV12-3/TRBV12-4|many
TGTGCCAGCAGTTTGGTAGATCATAGCAATCAGCCCCAGCATTTT
CASSLVDHSNQPQHF
>TRBD2|TRBJ2-1|TRBV12-3/TRBV12-4|many
TGTGCCAGCAGTTTAGCGGCTAGCGGGGGTAATGAGCAGTTCTTC
CASSLAASGGNEQFF
>NA|TRBJ1-1|TRBV19|few
TGTGCCAGTAGTATGGATAGGATGAACACTGAAGCTTTCTTT
CASSMDRMNTEAFF
>NA|TRBJ1-5|TRBV5-1|many
TGCGCCAGCAGCTTGGGGGACCCATCAATCGACCAGCCCCAGCATTTT
CASSLGDPSIDQPQHF
>TRBD1|TRBJ1-6|TRBV28|few
TGTGCCAGCAGTTTAAGGGACAGGGTAAATTCACCCCTCCACTTT
CASSLRDRVNSPLHF
>TRBD1|TRBJ2-5|TRBV7-2|many
TGTGCCAGCAGCTTAGTTGGACAGGGAATCAACCTGGAGACCCAGTACTTC
CASSLVGQGINLETQYF
>NA|TRBJ2-1|TRBV2|many
TGTGCCAGCAGTCAGGGCCGGGATTGGAATGAGCAGTTCTTC
CASSQGRDWNEQFF
>TRBD2|TRBJ2-3|TRBV6-2/TRBV6-3|NA
TGTGCCAGCAGACCCATAAGCGGGGGGGCGAAAGATACGCAGTATTTT
CASRPISGGAKDTQYF
>TRBD2|TRBJ2-1|TRBV11-2|few
TGTGCCAGCATAAGCGGGAGGGGTTTTGGAAATGAGCAGTTCTTC
CASISGRGFGNEQFF
>TRBD1|TRBJ2-1|TRBV7-9|NA
TGTGCCAGCACCGGGACAGGGGCTGGGAATGAGCAGTTCTTC
CASTGTGAGNEQFF
>TRBD2|TRBJ2-3|TRBV28|NA
TGTGCCAGCAGTTCGCGGGGGGCTAGCGGGAGGGCCGGGGGTACGCAGTATTTT
CASSSRGASGRAGGTQYF